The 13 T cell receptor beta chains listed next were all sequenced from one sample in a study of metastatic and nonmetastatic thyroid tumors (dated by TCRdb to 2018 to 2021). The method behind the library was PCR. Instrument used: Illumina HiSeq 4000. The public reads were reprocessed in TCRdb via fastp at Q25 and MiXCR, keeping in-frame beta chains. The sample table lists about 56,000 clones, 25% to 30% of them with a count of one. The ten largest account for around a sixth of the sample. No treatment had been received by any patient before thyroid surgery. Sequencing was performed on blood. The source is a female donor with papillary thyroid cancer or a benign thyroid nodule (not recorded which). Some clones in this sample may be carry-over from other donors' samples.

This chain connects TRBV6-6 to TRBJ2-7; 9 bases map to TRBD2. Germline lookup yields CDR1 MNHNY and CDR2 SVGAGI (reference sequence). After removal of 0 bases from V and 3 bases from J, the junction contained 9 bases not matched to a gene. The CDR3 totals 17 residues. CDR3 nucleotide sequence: TGTGCCAGCAGTTACTCCTACCCTAGCGGGACTCTCTACGAGCAGTACTTC. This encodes CASSYSYPSGTLYEQYF.

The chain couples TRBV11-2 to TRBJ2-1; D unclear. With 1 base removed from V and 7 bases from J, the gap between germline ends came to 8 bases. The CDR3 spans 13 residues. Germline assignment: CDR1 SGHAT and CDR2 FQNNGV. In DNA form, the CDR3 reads TGTGCCAGCAGCTTAGGTAGTAGGAATGAGCAGTTCTTC. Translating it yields CASSLGSRNEQFF.

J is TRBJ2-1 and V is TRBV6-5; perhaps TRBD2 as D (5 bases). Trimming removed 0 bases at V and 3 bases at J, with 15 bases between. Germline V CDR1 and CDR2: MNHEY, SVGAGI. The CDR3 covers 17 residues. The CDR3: CASSYSPGLRFYNEQFF. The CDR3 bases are TGTGCCAGCAGTTACTCTCCAGGACTCCGATTCTACAATGAGCAGTTCTTC.

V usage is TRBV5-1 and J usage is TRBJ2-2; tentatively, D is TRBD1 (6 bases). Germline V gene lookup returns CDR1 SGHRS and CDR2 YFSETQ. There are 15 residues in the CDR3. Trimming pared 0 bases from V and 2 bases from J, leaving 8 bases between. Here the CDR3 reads CASSLEQGNTGELFF. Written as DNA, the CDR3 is TGCGCCAGCAGCTTGGAACAGGGAAACACCGGGGAGCTGTTTTTT. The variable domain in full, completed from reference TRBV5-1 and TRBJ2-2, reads KAGVTQTPRYLIKTRGQQVTLSCSPISGHRSVSWYQQTPGQGLQFLFEYFSETQRNKGNFPGRFSGRQFSNSRSEMNVSTLELGDSALYLCASSLEQGNTGELFFGEGSRLTVL.

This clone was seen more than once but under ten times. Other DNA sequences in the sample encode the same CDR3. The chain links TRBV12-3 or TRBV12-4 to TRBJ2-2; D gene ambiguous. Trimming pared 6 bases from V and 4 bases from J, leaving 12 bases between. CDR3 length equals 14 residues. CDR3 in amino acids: CASRLSGSTGELFF. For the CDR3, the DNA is TGTGCCAGCAGACTCTCAGGATCCACCGGGGAGCTGTTTTTT.

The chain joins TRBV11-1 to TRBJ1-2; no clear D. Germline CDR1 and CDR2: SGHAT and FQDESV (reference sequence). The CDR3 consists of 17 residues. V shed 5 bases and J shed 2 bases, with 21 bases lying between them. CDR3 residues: CASSVLRGRLKNYGYTF. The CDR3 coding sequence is TGTGCCAGCAGCGTACTCCGAGGACGCTTAAAAAACTATGGCTACACCTTC.

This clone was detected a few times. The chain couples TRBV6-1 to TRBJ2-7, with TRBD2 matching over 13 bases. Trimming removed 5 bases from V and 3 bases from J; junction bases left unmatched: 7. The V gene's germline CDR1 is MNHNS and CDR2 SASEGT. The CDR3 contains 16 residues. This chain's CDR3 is CASSPTGLAGHYEQYF. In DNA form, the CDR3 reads TGTGCCAGCAGTCCTACGGGACTAGCGGGGCACTACGAGCAGTACTTC.

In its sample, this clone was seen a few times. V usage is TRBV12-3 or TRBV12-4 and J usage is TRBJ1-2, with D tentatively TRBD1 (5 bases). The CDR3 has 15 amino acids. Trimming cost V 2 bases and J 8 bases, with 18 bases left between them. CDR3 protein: CASSLRADSPLGYTF. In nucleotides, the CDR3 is TGTGCCAGCAGTTTAAGGGCCGACAGTCCCCTAGGCTACACCTTC.

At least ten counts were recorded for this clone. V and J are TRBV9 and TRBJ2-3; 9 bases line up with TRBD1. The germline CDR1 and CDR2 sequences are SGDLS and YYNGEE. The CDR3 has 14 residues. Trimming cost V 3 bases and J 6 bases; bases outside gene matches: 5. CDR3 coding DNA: TGTGCCAGCAGCGCGGGACAGGGTCCGGATACGCAGTATTTT. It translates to CASSAGQGPDTQYF. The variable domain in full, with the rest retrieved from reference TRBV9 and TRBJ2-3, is DSGVTQTPKHLITATGQRVTLRCSPRSGDLSVYWYQQSLDQGLQFLIQYYNGEERAKGNILERFSAQQFPDLHSELNLSSLELGDSALYFCASSAGQGPDTQYFGPGTRLTVL.

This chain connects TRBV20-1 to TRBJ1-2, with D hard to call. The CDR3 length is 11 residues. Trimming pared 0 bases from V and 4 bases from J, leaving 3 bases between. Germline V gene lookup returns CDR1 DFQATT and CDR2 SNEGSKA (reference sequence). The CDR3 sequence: CSAREPYGYTF. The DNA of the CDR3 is TGCAGTGCTAGAGAGCCCTATGGCTACACCTTC.

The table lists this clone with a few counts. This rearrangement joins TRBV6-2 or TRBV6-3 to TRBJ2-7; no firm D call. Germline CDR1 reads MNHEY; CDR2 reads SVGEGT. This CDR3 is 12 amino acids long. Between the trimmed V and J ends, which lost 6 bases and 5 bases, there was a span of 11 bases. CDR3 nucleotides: TGTGCCAGCAGGGAACCTTTGAACGAGCAGTACTTC. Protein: CASREPLNEQYF.

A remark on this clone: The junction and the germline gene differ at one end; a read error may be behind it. The CDR3 DNA reads as TGTGCCAGTACTCGGGGGAGCACAGAGACGCAGTATTTT. Translating gives CASTRGSTETQYF. The chain recombines TRBV27 with TRBJ2-3; weak D call: TRBD2 (6 bases). CDR1 and CDR2 (germline): MNHEY, SMNVEV (reference sequence). The CDR3 loop spans 13 amino acids.

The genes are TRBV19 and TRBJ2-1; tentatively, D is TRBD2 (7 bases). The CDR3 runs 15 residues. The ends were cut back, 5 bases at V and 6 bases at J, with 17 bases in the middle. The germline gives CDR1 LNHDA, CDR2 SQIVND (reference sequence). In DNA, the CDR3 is TGTGCCAGTAGTTTTTGGGCGGGGGCCCCCAATGAGCAGTTCTTC. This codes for CASSFWAGAPNEQFF.